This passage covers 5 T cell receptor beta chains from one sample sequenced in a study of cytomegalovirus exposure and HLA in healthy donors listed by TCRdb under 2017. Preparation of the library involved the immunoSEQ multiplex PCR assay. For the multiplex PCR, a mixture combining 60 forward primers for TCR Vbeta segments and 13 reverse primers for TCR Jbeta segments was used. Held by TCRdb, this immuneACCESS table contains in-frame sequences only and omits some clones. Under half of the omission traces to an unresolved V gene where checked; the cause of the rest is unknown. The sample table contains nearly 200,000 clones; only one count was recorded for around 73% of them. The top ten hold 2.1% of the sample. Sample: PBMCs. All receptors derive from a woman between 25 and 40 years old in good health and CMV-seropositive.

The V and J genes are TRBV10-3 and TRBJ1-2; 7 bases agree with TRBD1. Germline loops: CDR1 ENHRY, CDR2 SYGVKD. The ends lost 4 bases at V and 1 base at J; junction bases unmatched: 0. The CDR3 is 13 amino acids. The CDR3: CAISGDSNYGYTF. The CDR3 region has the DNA TGTGCCATCAGTGGGGACAGTAACTATGGCTACACCTTC.

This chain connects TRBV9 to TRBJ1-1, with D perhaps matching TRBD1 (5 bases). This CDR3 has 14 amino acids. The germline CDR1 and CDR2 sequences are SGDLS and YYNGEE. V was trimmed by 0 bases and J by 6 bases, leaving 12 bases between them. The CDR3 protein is CASSVVSGKAEAFF. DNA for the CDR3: TGTGCCAGCAGCGTAGTTTCAGGGAAAGCTGAAGCTTTCTTT.

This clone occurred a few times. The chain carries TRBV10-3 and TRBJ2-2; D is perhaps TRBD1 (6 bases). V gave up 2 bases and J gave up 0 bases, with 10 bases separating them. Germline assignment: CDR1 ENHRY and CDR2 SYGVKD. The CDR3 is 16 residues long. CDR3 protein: CAISEQGIPNTGELFF. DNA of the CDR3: TGTGCCATCAGTGAGCAGGGGATACCGAACACCGGGGAGCTGTTTTTT.

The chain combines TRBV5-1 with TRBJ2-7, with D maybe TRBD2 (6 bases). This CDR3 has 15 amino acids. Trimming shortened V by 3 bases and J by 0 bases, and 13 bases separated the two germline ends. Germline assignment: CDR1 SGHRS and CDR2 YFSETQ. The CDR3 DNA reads TGCGCCAGCAGCTCCGGGGGTGGGAGCTCCTACGAGCAGTACTTC. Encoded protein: CASSSGGGSSYEQYF.

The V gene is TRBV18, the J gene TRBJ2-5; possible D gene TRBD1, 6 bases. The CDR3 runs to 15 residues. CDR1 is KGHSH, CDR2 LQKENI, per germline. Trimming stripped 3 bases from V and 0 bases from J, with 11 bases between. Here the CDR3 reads CASSPNRVNQETQYF. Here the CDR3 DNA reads TGTGCCAGCTCACCGAACAGGGTAAACCAAGAGACCCAGTACTTC.